This T cell receptor (beta chain) appears in the sequencing data of a study of early stage breast cancer tumors. Study-wide results and limits: Most shared enriched TCRB sequences were commonly generated ones.

Germline V CDR1 and CDR2: GTSNPN, SVGIG (reference sequence). This CDR3 has 13 amino acids. The V gene lost 4 bases and the J gene lost 4 bases, with 8 bases spanning the gap. A word on this clone: The antigen is undetermined.

Assay used: immunoSEQ multiplex PCR; TCRdb lists only in-frame clones, some missing. The sample gives about 6,000 clones, around 78% of which show up once; 11% is in the top ten. The chain is built from TRBV30 and TRBJ2-6; D is possibly TRBD2 (6 bases). This TCR came from an older person with breast cancer. The sequenced material came from normal breast tissue next to the tumor. The CDR3 protein is CAWKGRGANVLTF. CDR3 nucleotide sequence: TGTGCCTGGAAGGGGAGGGGGGCCAACGTCCTGACTTTC.